A single T cell receptor (beta chain) is shown here with its context. This entry belongs to a study of blood T cell repertoires in COVID-19. Looking at the study overall: Acute and convalescent COVID-19 samples came from the United States, Italy and Spain. T cells, B-cell-depleted T cells, or PBMCs provided the cDNA or gDNA that served as material.

Original processing notes: From reference gene primer amplification, estimates of nucleated cell counts were derived. Data came from immunoSEQ multiplex PCR; TCRdb stores just in-frame clones and leaves some out. V and J calls and clone size are those listed in that table; D and trimming were worked out from the DNA. Counted here are roughly 380,000 clones, around 85% occurring once; the ten biggest clones make up roughly 3.6%. Germline-derived CDR1 and CDR2 are SGHTA and FQGNSA. The ends were cut back, 0 bases at V and 7 bases at J, with 16 bases in the middle. The CDR3 spans 15 residues. This chain uses TRBV7-2 with TRBJ2-7, with D tentatively TRBD1 (6 bases). This clonotype originated in a woman younger than 35 with acute or convalescent COVID-19. Sequenced material: peripheral blood. The DNA of the CDR3 is TGTGCCAGCAGCTTAGCGGGAGCACAGGGAATGGAGCAGTACTTC. The encoded protein is CASSLAGAQGMEQYF.